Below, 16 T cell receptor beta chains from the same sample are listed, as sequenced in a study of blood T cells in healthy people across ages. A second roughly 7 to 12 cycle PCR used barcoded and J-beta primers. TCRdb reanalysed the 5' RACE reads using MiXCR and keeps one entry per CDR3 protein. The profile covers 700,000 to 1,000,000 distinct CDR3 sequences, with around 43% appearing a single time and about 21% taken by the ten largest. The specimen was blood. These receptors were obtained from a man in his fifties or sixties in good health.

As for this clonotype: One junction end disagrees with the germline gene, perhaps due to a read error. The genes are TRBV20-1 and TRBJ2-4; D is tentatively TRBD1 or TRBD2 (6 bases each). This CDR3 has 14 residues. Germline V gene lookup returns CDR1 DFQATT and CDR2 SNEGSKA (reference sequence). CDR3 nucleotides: TGCAGTGCTGGAGAGGGGGGAGCCAAAAACATTCAGTACTTC. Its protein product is CSAGEGGAKNIQYF.

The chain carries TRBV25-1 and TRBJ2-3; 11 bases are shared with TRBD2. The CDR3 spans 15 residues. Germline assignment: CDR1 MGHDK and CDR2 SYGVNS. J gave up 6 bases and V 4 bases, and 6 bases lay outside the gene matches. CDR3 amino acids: CASSGSGGAGDTQYF. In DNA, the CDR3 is TGTGCCAGCAGTGGTAGCGGGGGGGCCGGGGATACGCAGTATTTT.

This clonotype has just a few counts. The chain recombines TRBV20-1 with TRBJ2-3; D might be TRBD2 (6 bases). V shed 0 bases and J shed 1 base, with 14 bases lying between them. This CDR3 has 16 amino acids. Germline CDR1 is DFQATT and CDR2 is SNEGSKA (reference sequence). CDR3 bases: TGCAGTGCTAGAGATCCCAGACTAGGAGGCACAGATACGCAGTATTTT. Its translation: CSARDPRLGGTDTQYF.

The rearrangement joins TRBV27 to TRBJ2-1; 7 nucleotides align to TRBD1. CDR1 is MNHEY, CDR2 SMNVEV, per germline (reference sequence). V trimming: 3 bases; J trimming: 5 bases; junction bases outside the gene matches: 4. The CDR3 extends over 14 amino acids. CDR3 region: CASSFPGGHNEQFF. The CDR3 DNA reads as TGTGCCAGCAGTTTTCCAGGGGGACACAATGAGCAGTTCTTC.

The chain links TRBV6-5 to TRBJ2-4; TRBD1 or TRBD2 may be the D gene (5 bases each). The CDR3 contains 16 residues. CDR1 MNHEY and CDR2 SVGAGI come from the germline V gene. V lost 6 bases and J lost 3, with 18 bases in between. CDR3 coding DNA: TGTGCCAGCAGCCTCCCGGGACCTTCTGGCAAAAACATTCAGTACTTC. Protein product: CASSLPGPSGKNIQYF.

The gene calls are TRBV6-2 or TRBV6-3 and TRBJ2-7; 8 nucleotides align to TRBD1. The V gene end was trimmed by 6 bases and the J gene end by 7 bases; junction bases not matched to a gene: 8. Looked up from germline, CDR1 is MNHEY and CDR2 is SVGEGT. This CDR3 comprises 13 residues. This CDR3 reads CASRRGQVKEQYF. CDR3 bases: TGTGCCAGCAGGCGGGGACAGGTCAAAGAGCAGTACTTC.

The CDR3 DNA is TGCGCCAGCAGCTTGGTTCCAGATTATGGCTACACCTTC. It is translated as CASSLVPDYGYTF. The rearrangement joins TRBV5-1 to TRBJ1-2; D call uncertain. Germline loops: CDR1 SGHRS, CDR2 YFSETQ. Trimming took 0 bases from V and 5 from J, leaving 8 bases between them. This CDR3 spans 13 amino acids.

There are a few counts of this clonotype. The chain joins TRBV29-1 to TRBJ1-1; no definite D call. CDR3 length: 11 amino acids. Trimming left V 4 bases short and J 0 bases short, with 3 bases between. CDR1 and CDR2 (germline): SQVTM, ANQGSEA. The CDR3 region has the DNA TGCAGCGTTGTGGTGAACACTGAAGCTTTCTTT. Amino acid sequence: CSVVVNTEAFF.

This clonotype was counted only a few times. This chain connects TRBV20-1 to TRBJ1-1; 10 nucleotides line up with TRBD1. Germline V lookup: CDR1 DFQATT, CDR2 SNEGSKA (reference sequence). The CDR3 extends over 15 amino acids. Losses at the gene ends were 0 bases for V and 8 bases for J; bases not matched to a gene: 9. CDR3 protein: CSAREKGTGAAEAFF. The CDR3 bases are TGCAGTGCTAGAGAGAAGGGGACAGGGGCGGCGGAAGCTTTCTTT.

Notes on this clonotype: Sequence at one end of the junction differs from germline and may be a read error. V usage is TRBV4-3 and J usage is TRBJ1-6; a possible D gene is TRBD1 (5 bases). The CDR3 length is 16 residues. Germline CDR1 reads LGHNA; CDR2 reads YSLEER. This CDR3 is CASSQGQNSYNSPPHF. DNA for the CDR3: TGCGCCAGCAGCCAAGGACAGAACTCCTATAATTCACCCCCCCACTTT.

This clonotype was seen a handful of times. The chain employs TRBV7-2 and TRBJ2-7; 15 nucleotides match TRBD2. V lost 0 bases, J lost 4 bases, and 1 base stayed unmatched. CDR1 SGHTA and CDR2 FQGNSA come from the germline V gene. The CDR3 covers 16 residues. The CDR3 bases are TGTGCCAGCAGCTTAGCGGGGACTAGCGGGGGGTACGAGCAGTACTTC. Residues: CASSLAGTSGGYEQYF. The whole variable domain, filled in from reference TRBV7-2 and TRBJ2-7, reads GAGVSQSPSNKVTEKGKDVELRCDPISGHTALYWYRQSLGQGLEFLIYFQGNSAPDKSGLPSDRFSAERTGGSVSTLTIQRTQQEDSAVYLCASSLAGTSGGYEQYFGPGTRLTVT.

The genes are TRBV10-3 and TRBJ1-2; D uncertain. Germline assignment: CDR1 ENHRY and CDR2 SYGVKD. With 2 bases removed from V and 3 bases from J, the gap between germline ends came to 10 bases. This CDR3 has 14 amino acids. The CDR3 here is CAISEGRDYYGYTF. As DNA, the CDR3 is TGTGCCATCAGTGAGGGACGCGATTACTATGGCTACACCTTC.

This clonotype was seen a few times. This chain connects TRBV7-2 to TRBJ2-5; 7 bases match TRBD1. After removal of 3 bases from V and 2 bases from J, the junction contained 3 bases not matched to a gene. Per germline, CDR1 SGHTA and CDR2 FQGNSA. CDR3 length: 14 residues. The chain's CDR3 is CASSFGQEQETQYF. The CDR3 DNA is TGTGCCAGCAGCTTTGGACAGGAGCAAGAGACCCAGTACTTC.

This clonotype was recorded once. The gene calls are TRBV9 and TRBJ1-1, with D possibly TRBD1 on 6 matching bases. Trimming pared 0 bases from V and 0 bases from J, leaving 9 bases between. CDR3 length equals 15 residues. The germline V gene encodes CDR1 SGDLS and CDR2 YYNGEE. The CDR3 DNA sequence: TGTGCCAGCAGCGTAGGGGACAACATGAACACTGAAGCTTTCTTT. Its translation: CASSVGDNMNTEAFF.

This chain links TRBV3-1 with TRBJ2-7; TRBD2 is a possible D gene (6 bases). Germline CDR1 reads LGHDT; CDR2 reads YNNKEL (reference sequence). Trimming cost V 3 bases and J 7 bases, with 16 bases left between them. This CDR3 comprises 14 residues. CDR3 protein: CASSQAGFYNEQYF. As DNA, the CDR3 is TGTGCCAGCAGCCAGGCGGGATTTTACAATGAGCAGTACTTC.

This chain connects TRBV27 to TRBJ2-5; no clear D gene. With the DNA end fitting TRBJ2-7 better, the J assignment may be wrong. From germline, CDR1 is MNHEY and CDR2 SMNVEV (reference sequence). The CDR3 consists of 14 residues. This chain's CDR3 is CASSLRPAADEQYF. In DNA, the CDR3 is TGTGCCAGCAGTTTAAGGCCAGCTGCCGACGAGCAGTACTTC.